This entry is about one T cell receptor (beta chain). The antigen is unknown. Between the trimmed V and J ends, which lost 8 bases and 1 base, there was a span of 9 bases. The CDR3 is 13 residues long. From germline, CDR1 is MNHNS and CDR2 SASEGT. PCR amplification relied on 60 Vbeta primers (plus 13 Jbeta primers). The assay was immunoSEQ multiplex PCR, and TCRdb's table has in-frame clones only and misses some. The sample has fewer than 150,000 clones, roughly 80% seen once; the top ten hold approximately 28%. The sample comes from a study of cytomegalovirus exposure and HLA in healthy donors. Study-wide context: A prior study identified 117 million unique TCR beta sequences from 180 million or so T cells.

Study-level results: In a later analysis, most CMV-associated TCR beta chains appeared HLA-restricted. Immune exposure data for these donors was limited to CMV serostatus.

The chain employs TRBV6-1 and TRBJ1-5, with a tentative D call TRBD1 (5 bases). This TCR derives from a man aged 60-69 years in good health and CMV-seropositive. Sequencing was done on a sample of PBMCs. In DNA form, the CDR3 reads TGTGCCAGCGTCCGGACAAGCAATCAGCCCCAGCATTTT. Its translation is CASVRTSNQPQHF.